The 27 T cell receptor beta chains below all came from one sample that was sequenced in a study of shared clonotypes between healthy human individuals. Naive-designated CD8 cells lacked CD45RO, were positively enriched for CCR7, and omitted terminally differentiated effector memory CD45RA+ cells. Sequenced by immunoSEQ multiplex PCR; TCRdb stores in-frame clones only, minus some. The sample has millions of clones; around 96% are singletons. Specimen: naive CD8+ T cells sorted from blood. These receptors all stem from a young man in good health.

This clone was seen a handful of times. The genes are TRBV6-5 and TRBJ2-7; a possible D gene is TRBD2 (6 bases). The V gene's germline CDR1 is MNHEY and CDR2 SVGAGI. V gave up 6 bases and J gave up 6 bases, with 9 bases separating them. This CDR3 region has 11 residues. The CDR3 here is CASRSGGEQYF. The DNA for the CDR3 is TGTGCCAGCAGATCCGGGGGCGAGCAGTACTTC.

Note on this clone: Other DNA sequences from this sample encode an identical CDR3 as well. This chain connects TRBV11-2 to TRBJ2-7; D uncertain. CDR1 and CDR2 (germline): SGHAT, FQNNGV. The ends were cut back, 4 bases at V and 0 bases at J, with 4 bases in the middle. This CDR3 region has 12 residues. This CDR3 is CASSSYSYEQYF. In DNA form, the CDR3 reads TGTGCCAGCAGCTCATACTCCTACGAGCAGTACTTC.

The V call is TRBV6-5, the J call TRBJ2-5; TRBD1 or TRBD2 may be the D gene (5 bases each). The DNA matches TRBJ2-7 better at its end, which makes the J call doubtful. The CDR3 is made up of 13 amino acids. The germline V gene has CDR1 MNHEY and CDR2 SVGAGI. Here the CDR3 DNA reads TGTGCCAGCAGTCCGGGGCCCACCTACGAGCAGTACTTC. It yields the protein CASSPGPTYEQYF.

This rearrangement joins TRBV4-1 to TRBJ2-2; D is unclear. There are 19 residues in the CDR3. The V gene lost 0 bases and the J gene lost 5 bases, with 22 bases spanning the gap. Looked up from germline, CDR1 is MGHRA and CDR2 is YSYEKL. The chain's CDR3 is CASSQDSMLGISGTGELFF. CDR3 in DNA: TGCGCCAGCAGCCAAGATTCGATGTTAGGAATATCTGGTACCGGGGAGCTGTTTTTT.

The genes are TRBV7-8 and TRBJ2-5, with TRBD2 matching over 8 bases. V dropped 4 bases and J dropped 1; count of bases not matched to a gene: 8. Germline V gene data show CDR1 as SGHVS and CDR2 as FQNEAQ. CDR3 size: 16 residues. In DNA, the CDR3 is TGTGCCAGCAGCTCCCCCGCGGGGGGCCCCCAAGAGACCCAGTACTTC. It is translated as CASSSPAGGPQETQYF. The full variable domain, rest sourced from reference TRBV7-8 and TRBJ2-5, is GAGVSQSPRYKVAKRGQDVALRCDPISGHVSLFWYQQALGQGPEFLTYFQNEAQLDKSGLPSDRFFAERPEGSVSTLKIQRTQQEDSAVYLCASSSPAGGPQETQYFGPGTRLLVL.

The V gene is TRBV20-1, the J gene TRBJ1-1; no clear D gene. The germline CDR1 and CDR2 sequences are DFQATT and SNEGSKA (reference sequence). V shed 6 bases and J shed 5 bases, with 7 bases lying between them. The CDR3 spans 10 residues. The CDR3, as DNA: TGCAGTGCCCCCAGAACTGAAGCTTTCTTT. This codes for CSAPRTEAFF.

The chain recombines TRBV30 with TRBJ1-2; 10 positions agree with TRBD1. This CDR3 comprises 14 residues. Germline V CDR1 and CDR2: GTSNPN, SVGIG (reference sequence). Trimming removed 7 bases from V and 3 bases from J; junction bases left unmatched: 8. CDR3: CASDRDRGYYGYTF. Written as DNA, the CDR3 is TGTGCCTCTGACCGGGACAGGGGATACTATGGCTACACCTTC.

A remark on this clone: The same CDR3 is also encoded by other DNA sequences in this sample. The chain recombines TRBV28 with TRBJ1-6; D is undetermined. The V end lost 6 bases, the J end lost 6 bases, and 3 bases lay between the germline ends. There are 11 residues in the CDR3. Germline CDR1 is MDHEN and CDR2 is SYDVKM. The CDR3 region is CASSTNSPLHF. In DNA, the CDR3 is TGTGCCAGCAGCACTAATTCACCCCTCCACTTT.

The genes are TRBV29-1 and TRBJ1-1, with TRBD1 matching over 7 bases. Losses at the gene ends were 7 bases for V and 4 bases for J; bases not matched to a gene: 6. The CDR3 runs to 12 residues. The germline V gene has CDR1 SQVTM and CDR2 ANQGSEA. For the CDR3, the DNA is TGCAGCGCGAAGGGACAGATCACTGAAGCTTTCTTT. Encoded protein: CSAKGQITEAFF.

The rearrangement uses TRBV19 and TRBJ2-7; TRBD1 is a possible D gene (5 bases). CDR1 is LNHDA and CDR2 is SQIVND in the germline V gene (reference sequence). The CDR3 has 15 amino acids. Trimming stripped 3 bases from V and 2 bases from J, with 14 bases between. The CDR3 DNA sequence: TGTGCCAGTAGTATCAGCCAGGGATCCCCCTACGAGCAGTACTTC. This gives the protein CASSISQGSPYEQYF.

The CDR3 is CASSYEGVSSYEQYF. CDR3 DNA: TGTGCCAGCAGTTACGAGGGGGTAAGCTCCTACGAGCAGTACTTC. The chain uses TRBV27 and TRBJ2-7, with D perhaps TRBD1 (6 bases). Trimming stripped 4 bases from V and 0 bases from J, with 13 bases between. The CDR3 sequence is 15 residues long. Germline CDR1 and CDR2: MNHEY and SMNVEV (reference sequence).

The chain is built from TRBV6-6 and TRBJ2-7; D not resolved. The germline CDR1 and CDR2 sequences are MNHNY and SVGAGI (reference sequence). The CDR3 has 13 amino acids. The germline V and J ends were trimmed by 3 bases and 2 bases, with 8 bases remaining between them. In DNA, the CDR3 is TGTGCCAGCAGTTATGGGATCGCCTACGAGCAGTACTTC. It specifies CASSYGIAYEQYF.

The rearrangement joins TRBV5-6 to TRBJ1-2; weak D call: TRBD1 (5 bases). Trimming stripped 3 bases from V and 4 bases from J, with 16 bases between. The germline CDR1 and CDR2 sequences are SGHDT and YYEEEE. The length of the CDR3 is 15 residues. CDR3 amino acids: CASSYVSGRPYGYTF. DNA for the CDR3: TGTGCCAGCAGCTACGTTTCAGGGCGCCCCTATGGCTACACCTTC.

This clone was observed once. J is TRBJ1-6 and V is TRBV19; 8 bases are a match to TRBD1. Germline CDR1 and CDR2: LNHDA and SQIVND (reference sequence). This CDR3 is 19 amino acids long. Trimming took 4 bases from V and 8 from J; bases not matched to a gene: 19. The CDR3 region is CASSTHRGQGALRDSPLHF. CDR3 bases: TGTGCCAGTAGTACCCACCGAGGGCAGGGGGCGCTCCGCGATTCACCCCTCCACTTT.

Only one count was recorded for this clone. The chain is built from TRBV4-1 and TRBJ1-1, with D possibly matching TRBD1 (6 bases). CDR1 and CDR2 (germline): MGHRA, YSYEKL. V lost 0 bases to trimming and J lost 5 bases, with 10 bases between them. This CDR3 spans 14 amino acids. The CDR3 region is CASSQDMQGTEAFF. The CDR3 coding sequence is TGCGCCAGCAGCCAAGATATGCAGGGGACTGAAGCTTTCTTT.

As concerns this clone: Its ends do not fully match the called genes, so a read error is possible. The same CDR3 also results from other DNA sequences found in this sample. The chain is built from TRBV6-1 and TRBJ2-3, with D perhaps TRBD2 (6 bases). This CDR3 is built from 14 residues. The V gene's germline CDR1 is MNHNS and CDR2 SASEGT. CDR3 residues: CASSERGITDTQYF. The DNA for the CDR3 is TGTGCCAGCAGTGAGCGGGGTATCACAGATACGCAATATTTT.

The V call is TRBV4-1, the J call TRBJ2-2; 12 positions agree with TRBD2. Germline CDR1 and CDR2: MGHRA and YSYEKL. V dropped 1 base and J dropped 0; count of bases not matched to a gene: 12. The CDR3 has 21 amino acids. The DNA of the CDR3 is TGCGCCAGCAGCCAAGCCCCCCAGGTCCTAGCGGGAGGGCCGAACACCGGGGAGCTGTTTTTT. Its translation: CASSQAPQVLAGGPNTGELFF.

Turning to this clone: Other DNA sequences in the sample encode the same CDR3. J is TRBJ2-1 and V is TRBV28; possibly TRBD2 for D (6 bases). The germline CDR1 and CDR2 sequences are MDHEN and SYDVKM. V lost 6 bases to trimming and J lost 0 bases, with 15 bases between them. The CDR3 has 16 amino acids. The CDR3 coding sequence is TGTGCCAGCAGCCCCGGGGGACTCAGCTCCTACAATGAGCAGTTCTTC. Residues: CASSPGGLSSYNEQFF.

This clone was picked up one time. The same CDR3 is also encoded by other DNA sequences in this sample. The DNA of the CDR3 is TGTGCCAGCAGTGAAGGAGTCCCCTACGAGCAGTACTTC. Encoded protein: CASSEGVPYEQYF. V and J are TRBV6-1 and TRBJ2-7; D is uncertain. CDR1 is MNHNS, CDR2 SASEGT, per germline. The CDR3 is 13 residues long. Trimming removed 1 base from V and 2 bases from J, with 6 bases in between.

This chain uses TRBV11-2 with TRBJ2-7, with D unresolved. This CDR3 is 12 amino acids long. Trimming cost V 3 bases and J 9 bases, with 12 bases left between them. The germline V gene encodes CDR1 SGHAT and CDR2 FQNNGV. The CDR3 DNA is TGTGCCAGCAGCTTGGACGGAATAGGGCAGTACTTC. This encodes CASSLDGIGQYF.

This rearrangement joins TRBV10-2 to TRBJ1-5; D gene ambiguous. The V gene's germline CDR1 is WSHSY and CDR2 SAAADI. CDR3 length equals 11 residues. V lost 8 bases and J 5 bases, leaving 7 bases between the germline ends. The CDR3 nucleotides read TGCGCCAGCCGGTGGTATCAGCCCCAGCATTTT. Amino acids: CASRWYQPQHF.

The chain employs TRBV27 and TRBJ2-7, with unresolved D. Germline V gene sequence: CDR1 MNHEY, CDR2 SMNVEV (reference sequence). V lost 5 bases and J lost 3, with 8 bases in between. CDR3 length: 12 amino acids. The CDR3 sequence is CASSPNHYEQYF. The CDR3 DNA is TGTGCCAGCAGTCCAAACCACTACGAGCAGTACTTC.

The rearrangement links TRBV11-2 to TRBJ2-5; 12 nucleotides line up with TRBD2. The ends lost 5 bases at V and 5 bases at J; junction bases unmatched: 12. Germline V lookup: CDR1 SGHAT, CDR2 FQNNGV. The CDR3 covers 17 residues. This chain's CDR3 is CASSIQQGLAGGETQYF. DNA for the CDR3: TGTGCCAGCAGCATACAACAGGGACTAGCGGGCGGGGAGACCCAGTACTTC.

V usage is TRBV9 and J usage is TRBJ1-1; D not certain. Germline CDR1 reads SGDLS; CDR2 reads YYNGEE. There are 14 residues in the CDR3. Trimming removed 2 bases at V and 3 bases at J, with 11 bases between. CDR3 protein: CASSVRSTDTEAFF. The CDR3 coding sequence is TGTGCCAGCAGCGTGAGAAGCACAGACACTGAAGCTTTCTTT. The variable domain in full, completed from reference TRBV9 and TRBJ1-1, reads DSGVTQTPKHLITATGQRVTLRCSPRSGDLSVYWYQQSLDQGLQFLIQYYNGEERAKGNILERFSAQQFPDLHSELNLSSLELGDSALYFCASSVRSTDTEAFFGQGTRLTVV.

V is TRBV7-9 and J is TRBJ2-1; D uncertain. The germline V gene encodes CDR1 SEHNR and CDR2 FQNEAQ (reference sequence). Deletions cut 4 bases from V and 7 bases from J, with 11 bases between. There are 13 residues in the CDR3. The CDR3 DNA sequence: TGTGCCAGCAGCTCCGTCCTTCAGAATGAGCAGTTCTTC. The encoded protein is CASSSVLQNEQFF.

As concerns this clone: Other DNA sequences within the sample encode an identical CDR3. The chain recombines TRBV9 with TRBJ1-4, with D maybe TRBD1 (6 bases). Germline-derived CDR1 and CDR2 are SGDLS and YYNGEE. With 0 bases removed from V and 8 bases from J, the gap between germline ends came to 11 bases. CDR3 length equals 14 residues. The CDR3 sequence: CASSVGGGREKLFF. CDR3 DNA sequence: TGTGCCAGCAGCGTAGGAGGGGGTCGGGAAAAACTGTTTTTT.

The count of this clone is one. The CDR3 spells CASSILGQLGAGELFF. DNA of the CDR3: TGTGCCAGCAGTATTTTAGGGCAGCTGGGGGCCGGGGAGCTGTTTTTT. The V call is TRBV27, the J call TRBJ2-2; D tentatively reads TRBD1 or TRBD2 (5 bases each). The V gene lost 5 bases and the J gene lost 6 bases, with 19 bases spanning the gap. This CDR3 contains 16 residues. Germline V gene sequence: CDR1 MNHEY, CDR2 SMNVEV (reference sequence).